This TCR beta chain originates from a study of T cells after yellow fever vaccination. Points from the study as a whole: Contamination by abundant bulk-population clonotypes could be present in FACS-sorted repertoires.

Production of TCR cDNA was by 5'RACE template switching, which also added a universal primer site and UMIs. MiXCR, applied by TCRdb to the 5' RACE reads, yields one record per CDR3 protein. The sample has hundreds of thousands of distinct CDR3 sequences, more than 9% seen once. In its sample, this clonotype was seen a few times. Its antigen is currently unknown. This TCR derives from a man aged 30-40 years who received the YFV17D yellow fever vaccine. Sequenced here: PBMCs, sampled on the day of the yellow fever booster vaccination.

CDR3 protein: CASSDHPGSEKYEQYF. The CDR3 nucleotides read TGCGCCAGCAGCGACCACCCGGGGAGCGAGAAGTACGAGCAGTACTTC. The chain carries TRBV5-1 and TRBJ2-7; D perhaps matches TRBD2 (5 bases). V was pared by 4 bases and J by 4 bases, with 21 bases between. Germline V gene data show CDR1 as SGHRS and CDR2 as YFSETQ. The CDR3 spans 16 residues.